This T cell receptor (beta chain) came from a study of cytomegalovirus exposure and HLA in healthy donors. Regarding the study as a whole: There were some public TCRs occurring in many donors, but most TCR sequences were rare.

Germline CDR1 is LNHDA and CDR2 is SQIVND (reference sequence). Trimming at V came to 4 bases and at J to 6 bases, leaving 7 bases not matched to a gene. This CDR3 spans 15 amino acids. This clone occurred a few times. What it binds is not known. PCR was performed using 60 Vbeta and 13 Jbeta primers. The assay was immunoSEQ multiplex PCR, and TCRdb's table has in-frame clones only and misses some. The sample consists of 95,000 to 150,000 clones, approximately 72% of them appearing once. Input material: PBMCs. The sequence derives from a man aged 18 to 29 in good health and CMV-seronegative. V is TRBV19 and J is TRBJ2-1; 9 bases match TRBD1. The CDR3 bases are TGTGCCAGTAGTAATATTGACAGGGGGAGCAATGAGCAGTTCTTC. Translation: CASSNIDRGSNEQFF.